The 15 T cell receptor beta chains in this list originate from one sample, sequenced in a study of blood T cell repertoires in COVID-19. Only in-frame clones appear in the TCRdb table, and some are missing; sequencing was by immunoSEQ multiplex PCR. The sample consists of approximately 160,000 clones, 85% to 95% of them appearing once. Sequenced material: peripheral blood. Receptors were obtained from a man aged 45-65 years with acute or convalescent COVID-19.

The chain combines TRBV6-6 with TRBJ2-6, with D maybe TRBD2 (6 bases). The CDR3 is 15 amino acids. Trimming shortened V by 2 bases and J by 4 bases, and 9 bases separated the two germline ends. Germline loops: CDR1 MNHNY, CDR2 SVGAGI (reference sequence). CDR3 loop: CASSYGGGGANVLTF. In nucleotides, the CDR3 is TGTGCCAGCAGTTACGGGGGAGGAGGGGCCAACGTCCTGACTTTC.

A single count supports this clone. The rearrangement joins TRBV19 to TRBJ1-1; 7 nucleotides agree with TRBD1. V gave up 4 bases and J gave up 2 bases; unmatched junction bases: 7. This CDR3 is built from 15 residues. CDR1 and CDR2 from the germline V gene are LNHDA and SQIVND (reference sequence). CDR3: CASSTRTGTNTEAFF. CDR3 bases: TGTGCCAGTAGTACAAGGACAGGAACTAACACTGAAGCTTTCTTT.

CDR3 region: CASSGRGDIASTDTQYF. The CDR3 DNA reads TGTGCCAGCAGTGGGCGGGGGGACATAGCTAGCACAGATACGCAGTATTTT. The V and J genes are TRBV6-1 and TRBJ2-3; TRBD2 agrees at 8 bases. The CDR3 totals 17 residues. Germline V gene sequence: CDR1 MNHNS, CDR2 SASEGT. J lost 0 bases, V lost 4 bases, and 9 bases had no gene match.

V and J are TRBV29-1 and TRBJ2-7; 10 bases match TRBD2. The germline CDR1 and CDR2 sequences are SQVTM and ANQGSEA. The CDR3 is made up of 15 amino acids. V was pared by 5 bases and J by 0 bases, with 7 bases of the junction left unmatched. The CDR3, as DNA: TGCAGCGTTCTCAAACTAGCGGGGACCTCCTACGAGCAGTACTTC. Translation: CSVLKLAGTSYEQYF.

The chain has TRBV28 and TRBJ1-1; TRBD1 matches at 7 bases. The J segment lost 0 bases and the V segment lost 6 bases, leaving 10 bases of the junction unmatched. The CDR3 covers 16 residues. Germline V gene data show CDR1 as MDHEN and CDR2 as SYDVKM. In nucleotides, the CDR3 is TGTGCCAGCAGGCCGACAGGGTCACCCATGAACACTGAAGCTTTCTTT. Protein product: CASRPTGSPMNTEAFF.

The chain combines TRBV6-5 with TRBJ2-1; no clear D. The CDR3 runs 14 residues. Deletions cut 6 bases from V and 1 base from J, with 10 bases between. From germline, CDR1 is MNHEY and CDR2 SVGAGI. The chain's CDR3 is CASSSTRSYNEQFF. The DNA for the CDR3 is TGTGCCAGCAGCTCAACCCGGTCCTACAATGAGCAGTTCTTC.

This chain connects TRBV9 to TRBJ2-3, with D possibly being TRBD2 (6 bases). This CDR3 contains 15 residues. V shed 3 bases and J shed 0 bases, with 11 bases lying between them. In germline, CDR1 is SGDLS, CDR2 YYNGEE. The CDR3 sequence: CASSAHSGSTDTQYF. Written as DNA, the CDR3 is TGTGCCAGCAGCGCCCATAGCGGAAGCACAGATACGCAGTATTTT.

The CDR3 coding sequence is TGTGCCACCAGCAGAGATCTTGGGGAGGATCAGCCCCAGCATTTT. Amino acids: CATSRDLGEDQPQHF. The chain links TRBV15 to TRBJ1-5; D not certain. V was trimmed by 0 bases and J by 5 bases, leaving 11 bases between them. Germline assignment: CDR1 LNHNV and CDR2 YYDKDF (reference sequence). The CDR3 consists of 15 residues. Full variable domain (remainder filled in from reference TRBV15 and TRBJ1-5): DAMVIQNPRYQVTQFGKPVTLSCSQTLNHNVMYWYQQKSSQAPKLLFHYYDKDFNNEADTPDNFQSRRPNTSFCFLDIRSPGLGDTAMYLCATSRDLGEDQPQHFGDGTRLSIL.

This chain uses TRBV6-4 with TRBJ1-6; 7 nucleotides line up with TRBD1. Germline V gene sequence: CDR1 MRHNA, CDR2 SNTAGT. The V gene end was trimmed by 0 bases and the J gene end by 8 bases; junction bases not matched to a gene: 7. The CDR3 spans 16 residues. In DNA form, the CDR3 reads TGTGCCAGCAGTGACTCGGACAGGCCTCCCCATTCACCCCTCCACTTT. Its protein product is CASSDSDRPPHSPLHF.

This clone was seen only once. The rearrangement uses TRBV5-1 and TRBJ2-3, with 14 bases aligning to TRBD2. The CDR3 consists of 20 residues. Trimming removed 4 bases from V and 4 bases from J; junction bases left unmatched: 17. Germline V lookup: CDR1 SGHRS, CDR2 YFSETQ. The CDR3 spells CASSLQTSGGAEVRPDTQYF. In DNA form, the CDR3 reads TGCGCCAGCAGCCTGCAGACTAGCGGGGGGGCCGAGGTCCGGCCAGATACGCAGTATTTT.

CDR3 residues: CASSLPQDSGANVLTF. The CDR3 nucleotides read TGTGCCAGCAGCTTACCACAAGACTCTGGGGCCAACGTCCTGACTTTC. The chain employs TRBV11-2 and TRBJ2-6; no definite D call. CDR3 length: 16 amino acids. CDR1 SGHAT and CDR2 FQNNGV come from the germline V gene. V was pared by 2 bases and J by 0 bases, with 8 bases between.

This chain joins TRBV9 and TRBJ2-5; D not certain. V lost 4 bases to trimming and J lost 4 bases, with 11 bases between them. Per germline, CDR1 SGDLS and CDR2 YYNGEE. CDR3 size: 13 residues. CDR3 amino acids: CASSTNPRETQYF. The CDR3 DNA is TGTGCCAGCAGCACGAACCCGCGAGAGACCCAGTACTTC.

The chain's CDR3 is CATSRDRESSGNTIYF. CDR3 sequence (DNA): TGTGCCACCAGCAGAGATCGAGAGAGCTCTGGAAACACCATATATTTT. The chain links TRBV15 to TRBJ1-3, with D hard to call. This CDR3 is built from 16 residues. The V end lost 0 bases, the J end lost 0 bases, and 9 bases lay between the germline ends. Germline CDR1 reads LNHNV; CDR2 reads YYDKDF (reference sequence).

J is TRBJ2-7 and V is TRBV6-5; the match to TRBD1 covers 7 bases. CDR3 length: 15 residues. V trimming: 5 bases; J trimming: 7 bases; junction bases outside the gene matches: 14. Per the germline V gene, CDR1 is MNHEY and CDR2 is SVGAGI. DNA for the CDR3: TGTGCCAGCAGTCCGTATGAGACAGGGATGATTGAGCAGTACTTC. Its protein product is CASSPYETGMIEQYF.

The J gene is TRBJ2-7, the V gene TRBV15, with D tentatively TRBD1 (5 bases). V lost 0 bases, J lost 2 bases, and 8 bases lay in between. CDR3 length: 14 residues. CDR1 is LNHNV and CDR2 is YYDKDF in the germline V gene (reference sequence). This chain's CDR3 is CATSRDLGAYEQYF. CDR3 DNA sequence: TGTGCCACCAGCAGAGATTTAGGGGCCTACGAGCAGTACTTC.